This is a list of T cell receptor beta chains from one sample in a study of T cell responses to AZD1222 COVID-19 vaccine. Sequencing used immunoSEQ multiplex PCR; TCRdb keeps in-frame clones, though not all of them. Here the sample spans 120,000 to 150,000 clones, approximately 90% being singletons. Sequencing used peripheral blood, obtained on day 0 of AZD1222 vaccination. These receptors all stem from an adult in good health. Each CDR3 is given with its conserved first and last residue. The D gene is left open where the match is weak. A row's size may be missing; if present it is once, few, many or a size class.

D gene | J gene | CDR3 length | clone size | V gene | CDR3 protein | CDR3 DNA
NA | TRBJ1-5 | 14 | NA | TRBV6-4 | CASRAGGSNQPQHF | TGTGCCAGCAGAGCGGGCGGGAGCAATCAGCCCCAGCATTTT
NA | TRBJ2-1 | 16 | NA | TRBV6-5 | CASSYSGGGAVNEQFF | TGTGCCAGCAGTTACTCGGGAGGGGGGGCGGTCAATGAGCAGTTCTTC
TRBD2 | TRBJ2-7 | 15 | NA | TRBV7-2 | CASSWRTSGLYEQYF | TGTGCCAGCAGTTGGAGGACTAGCGGATTATACGAGCAGTACTTC
NA | TRBJ2-2 | 13 | NA | TRBV2 | CAKSDGNTGELFF | TGTGCCAAGTCAGACGGGAACACCGGGGAGCTGTTTTTT
TRBD2 | TRBJ2-1 | 13 | NA | TRBV19 | CASSIGREFGQFF | TGTGCCAGTAGTATCGGGAGGGAGTTCGGGCAGTTCTTC
NA | TRBJ1-2 | 13 | NA | TRBV6-5 | CASSRTEWYGYTF | TGTGCCAGCAGTCGGACAGAGTGGTATGGCTACACCTTC
NA | TRBJ2-5 | 13 | NA | TRBV4-1 | CASSRGQQETQYF | TGCGCCAGCAGCCGAGGACAGCAAGAGACCCAGTACTTC
NA | TRBJ1-6 | 18 | NA | TRBV9 | CASSVGGRADRNNSPLHF | TGTGCCAGCAGCGTAGGGGGACGGGCCGATCGAAACAATTCACCCCTCCACTTT
NA | TRBJ2-7 | 12 | NA | TRBV11-2 | CASSLALTEQYF | TGTGCCAGCAGCTTAGCGTTGACGGAGCAGTACTTC
NA | TRBJ2-7 | 17 | NA | TRBV5-4 | CASSLGSLRTEGYEQYF | TGTGCCAGCAGCTTGGGGTCTCTAAGGACAGAGGGCTACGAGCAGTACTTC
TRBD2 | TRBJ2-5 | 14 | NA | TRBV9 | CARPGRQVAETQYF | TGTGCCAGACCCGGGAGGCAGGTGGCAGAGACCCAGTACTTC
TRBD1 | TRBJ1-5 | 16 | NA | TRBV10-3 | CAISESGKGADQPQHF | TGTGCCATCAGTGAGTCGGGGAAGGGGGCTGATCAGCCCCAGCATTTT
NA | TRBJ2-7 | 14 | NA | TRBV9 | CASSVDQSNYEQYF | TGTGCCAGCAGCGTAGACCAGTCCAACTACGAGCAGTACTTC
TRBD2 | TRBJ2-7 | 20 | NA | TRBV11-3 | CASSLDSISDSGTSSYEQYF | TGTGCCAGCAGCTTAGATTCAATATCCGATAGCGGGACCAGCTCCTACGAGCAGTACTTC
NA | TRBJ1-2 | 13 | NA | TRBV28 | CASSLLHDYGYTF | TGTGCCAGCAGTTTATTACACGACTATGGCTACACCTTC
NA | TRBJ1-6 | 13 | NA | TRBV27 | CASSFTQNSPLHF | TGTGCCAGCAGTTTCACACAGAATTCACCCCTCCACTTT
TRBD2 | TRBJ2-1 | 15 | NA | TRBV19 | CASSSGTSVYNEQFF | TGTGCCAGTAGTTCCGGGACTAGCGTCTACAATGAGCAGTTCTTC
NA | TRBJ2-1 | 14 | once | TRBV6-4 | CASSVELADNEQFF | TGTGCCAGCAGTGTGGAACTAGCTGACAATGAGCAGTTCTTC
NA | TRBJ2-7 | 13 | NA | TRBV25-1 | CASSWAGSYEQYF | TGTGCCAGCAGTTGGGCCGGTTCCTACGAGCAGTACTTC
NA | TRBJ1-2 | 14 | NA | TRBV6-5 | CASRGTGNSYGYTF | TGTGCCAGCAGGGGAACAGGGAATTCCTATGGCTACACCTTC
NA | TRBJ1-2 | 14 | once | TRBV18 | CASSPLGTNYGYTF | TGTGCCAGCTCACCCTTGGGGACGAACTATGGCTACACCTTC
NA | TRBJ2-1 | 12 | NA | TRBV11-2 | CASSYGPNEQFF | TGTGCCAGCAGCTACGGGCCAAATGAGCAGTTCTTC
NA | TRBJ2-1 | 14 | NA | TRBV19 | CASSITSGVNEQFF | TGTGCCAGTAGTATAACTTCAGGGGTAAATGAGCAGTTCTTC
NA | TRBJ2-7 | 11 | few | TRBV2 | CASSELVEQYF | TGTGCCAGCAGCGAGCTGGTCGAGCAGTACTTC
NA | TRBJ2-3 | 17 | NA | TRBV5-1 | CASSRINRDTSTDTQYF | TGCGCCAGCAGCCGGATCAACAGGGATACTAGCACAGATACGCAGTATTTT
NA | TRBJ2-1 | 15 | NA | TRBV20-1 | CSASMVGGLYNEQFF | TGCAGTGCTAGTATGGTTGGGGGTCTGTACAATGAGCAGTTCTTC
NA | TRBJ1-2 | 13 | NA | TRBV28 | CAIFLSRGYGYTF | TGTGCCATATTTCTGAGTAGGGGCTATGGCTACACCTTC
TRBD1 | TRBJ1-4 | 13 | NA | TRBV6-5 | CASSSRGSEKLFF | TGTGCCAGCAGTTCCAGGGGGAGTGAAAAACTGTTTTTT
NA | TRBJ2-3 | 14 | once | TRBV28 | CASSSTPSTDTQYF | TGTGCCAGCAGCTCGACACCTAGCACAGATACGCAGTATTTT
NA | TRBJ1-2 | 13 | NA | TRBV4-2 | CASSQPFNYGYTF | TGTGCCAGCAGCCAACCGTTTAACTATGGCTACACCTTC
NA | TRBJ1-5 | 13 | NA | TRBV5-5 | CASSLDGDQPQHF | TGTGCCAGCAGCTTGGACGGGGATCAGCCCCAGCATTTT
NA | TRBJ1-6 | 13 | NA | TRBV5-5 | CASSLTADSPLHF | TGTGCCAGCAGCTTAACGGCGGATTCACCCCTCCACTTT
NA | TRBJ1-5 | 14 | NA | TRBV28 | CASRSGNGNQPQHF | TGTGCCAGCAGGTCAGGGAATGGCAATCAGCCCCAGCATTTT
TRBD1 | TRBJ2-7 | 13 | NA | TRBV29-1 | CSGWTGVVGEQYF | TGCAGCGGGTGGACAGGGGTGGTAGGCGAGCAGTACTTC
NA | TRBJ1-5 | 13 | few | TRBV15 | CATSRDKDQPQHF | TGTGCCACCAGCAGAGATAAGGATCAGCCCCAGCATTTT
TRBD2 | TRBJ2-1 | 17 | NA | TRBV4-1 | CASSQVKGSGSVRGQFF | TGCGCCAGCAGCCAAGTAAAGGGTAGCGGGAGTGTTCGGGGGCAGTTCTTC
NA | TRBJ1-5 | 12 | NA | TRBV5-5 | CASSLLDQPQHF | TGTGCCAGCAGCTTATTGGATCAGCCCCAGCATTTT
NA | TRBJ2-7 | 12 | NA | TRBV5-6 | CASSKEQQAQYF | TGTGCCAGCAGTAAGGAACAACAGGCCCAGTACTTC
NA | TRBJ2-3 | 13 | NA | TRBV25-1 | CASSSVARDTQYF | TGTGCCAGCAGTAGCGTGGCAAGGGATACGCAGTATTTT
TRBD2 | TRBJ2-3 | 18 | NA | TRBV11-3 | CASSLGVAGGVSTDTQYF | TGTGCCAGCAGCTTAGGTGTAGCGGGAGGAGTCAGCACAGATACGCAGTATTTT
NA | TRBJ2-7 | 12 | NA | TRBV24-1 | CATSDEAYEQYF | TGTGCCACCAGTGATGAGGCCTACGAGCAGTACTTC
TRBD1 | TRBJ2-7 | 14 | NA | TRBV2 | CASRTGWPPYEQYF | TGTGCCAGCCGGACAGGGTGGCCTCCCTACGAGCAGTACTTC
NA | TRBJ1-6 | 17 | NA | TRBV6-2/TRBV6-3 | CASSYPPWRWPNSPLHF | TGTGCCAGCAGTTACCCCCCGTGGAGGTGGCCCAATTCACCCCTCCACTTT
NA | TRBJ1-2 | 13 | NA | TRBV28 | CASSLWVGRMWAF | TGTGCCAGCAGTTTATGGGTTGGGAGAATGTGGGCCTTC
TRBD1 | TRBJ2-7 | 13 | NA | TRBV5-4 | CAVSGTGPYEQYF | TGTGCCGTATCCGGGACAGGGCCCTACGAGCAGTACTTC
NA | TRBJ1-1 | 14 | NA | TRBV21-1 | CASSRRGVGTEAFF | TGTGCCAGCAGTCGAAGGGGGGTTGGTACTGAAGCTTTCTTT
NA | TRBJ1-1 | 16 | NA | TRBV4-3 | CASSPDVVLQLRQAFF | TGCGCCAGCAGTCCGGACGTCGTCCTACAACTCCGCCAAGCTTTCTTT
NA | TRBJ1-2 | 12 | NA | TRBV7-2 | CASSLPDYGYTF | TGTGCCAGCAGTTTACCCGACTATGGCTACACCTTC
NA | TRBJ1-5 | 13 | NA | TRBV23-1 | CASSQVANQPQHF | TGCGCCAGCAGCCAAGTGGCCAATCAGCCCCAGCATTTT
NA | TRBJ2-5 | 13 | NA | TRBV7-7 | CASSLAKQETQYF | TGTGCCAGCAGCTTAGCCAAACAAGAGACCCAGTACTTC
NA | TRBJ1-1 | 14 | NA | TRBV2 | CASSERGMNTEAFF | TGTGCCAGCAGTGAGCGGGGGATGAACACTGAAGCTTTCTTT
TRBD1 | TRBJ1-2 | 15 | NA | TRBV7-8 | CASSSWDRGDYGYTF | TGTGCCAGCAGCTCATGGGACAGGGGAGACTATGGCTACACCTTC
NA | TRBJ1-5 | 16 | NA | TRBV4-1 | CASSQIGSYSNQPQHF | TGCGCCAGCAGCCAAATCGGGTCTTATAGCAATCAGCCCCAGCATTTT
NA | TRBJ2-3 | 11 | NA | TRBV7-2 | CASSTYRTQYF | TGTGCCAGCAGTACTTACCGCACCCAGTATTTT
NA | TRBJ1-1 | 16 | NA | TRBV2 | CASSESLPAAAGQAFF | TGTGCCAGCAGTGAATCCCTCCCGGCGGCAGCCGGACAAGCTTTCTTT
NA | TRBJ2-2 | 14 | NA | TRBV7-2 | CASSLGRNTGELFF | TGTGCCAGCAGCCTCGGCCGGAACACCGGGGAGCTGTTTTTT
NA | TRBJ1-3 | 18 | NA | TRBV6-6 | CASSPAYPFIDSGNTIYF | TGTGCCAGCAGTCCGGCGTACCCCTTCATTGACTCTGGAAACACCATATATTTT
NA | TRBJ1-5 | 13 | NA | TRBV2 | CASSPVLGQPQHF | TGTGCCAGCAGCCCAGTGCTGGGTCAGCCCCAGCATTTT
NA | TRBJ1-2 | 14 | once | TRBV5-1 | CASSSQGLNYGYTF | TGCGCCAGCAGCTCACAGGGACTCAACTATGGCTACACCTTC
NA | TRBJ1-2 | 15 | NA | TRBV14 | CASSQWGGAGYGYTF | TGTGCCAGCAGCCAATGGGGGGGCGCCGGCTATGGCTACACCTTC